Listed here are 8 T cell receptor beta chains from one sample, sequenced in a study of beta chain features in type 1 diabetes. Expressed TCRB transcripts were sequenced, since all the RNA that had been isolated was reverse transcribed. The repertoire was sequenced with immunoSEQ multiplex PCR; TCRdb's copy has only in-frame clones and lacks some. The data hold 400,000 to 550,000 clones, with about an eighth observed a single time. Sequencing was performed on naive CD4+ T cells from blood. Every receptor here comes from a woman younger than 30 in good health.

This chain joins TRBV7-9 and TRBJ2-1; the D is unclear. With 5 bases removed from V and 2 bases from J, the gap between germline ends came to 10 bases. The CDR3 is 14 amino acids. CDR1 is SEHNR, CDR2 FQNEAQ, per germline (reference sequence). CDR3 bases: TGTGCCAGCAGCACGGGCCGGACCTACAATGAGCAGTTCTTC. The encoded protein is CASSTGRTYNEQFF.

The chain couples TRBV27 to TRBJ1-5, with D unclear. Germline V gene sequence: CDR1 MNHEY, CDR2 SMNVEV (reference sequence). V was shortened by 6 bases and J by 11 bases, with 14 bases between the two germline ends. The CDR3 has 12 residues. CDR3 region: CASSPGSGSQHF. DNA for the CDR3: TGTGCCAGCAGCCCTGGGTCGGGGTCCCAGCATTTT.

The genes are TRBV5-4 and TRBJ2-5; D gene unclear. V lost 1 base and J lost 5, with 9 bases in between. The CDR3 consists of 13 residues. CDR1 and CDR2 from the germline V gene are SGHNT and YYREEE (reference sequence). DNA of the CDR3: TGTGCCAGCAGCTTGTCGATTTGGGAGACCCAGTACTTC. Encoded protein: CASSLSIWETQYF.

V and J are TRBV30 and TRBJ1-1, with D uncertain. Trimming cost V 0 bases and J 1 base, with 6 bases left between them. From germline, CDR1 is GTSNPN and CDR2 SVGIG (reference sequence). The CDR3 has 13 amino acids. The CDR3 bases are TGTGCCTGGAGTGTTGCGGGGAACACTGAAGCTTTCTTT. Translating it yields CAWSVAGNTEAFF.

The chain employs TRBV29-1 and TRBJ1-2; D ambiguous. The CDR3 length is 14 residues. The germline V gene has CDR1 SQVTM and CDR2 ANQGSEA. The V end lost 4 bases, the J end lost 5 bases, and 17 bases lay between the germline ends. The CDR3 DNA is TGCAGCGTTGTAGGCGGATCCGAAGGGTATGGCTACACCTTC. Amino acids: CSVVGGSEGYGYTF.

The CDR3 sequence: CASSQSLGQGAQAGELFF. CDR3 sequence (DNA): TGTGCCAGCAGCCAATCCCTGGGACAGGGGGCGCAGGCCGGGGAGCTGTTTTTT. The gene calls are TRBV7-3 and TRBJ2-2; 12 nucleotides match TRBD1. CDR3 length: 18 amino acids. The germline CDR1 and CDR2 sequences are SGHTA and FQGTGA. The V segment lost 5 bases and the J segment 6 bases; nucleotides outside the gene matches: 13. Together with reference TRBV7-3 and TRBJ2-2, the CDR3 gives the full variable domain: GAGVSQTPSNKVTEKGKYVELRCDPISGHTALYWYRQSLGQGPEFLIYFQGTGAADDSGLPNDRFFAVRPEGSVSTLKIQRTERGDSAVYLCASSQSLGQGAQAGELFFGEGSRLTVL.

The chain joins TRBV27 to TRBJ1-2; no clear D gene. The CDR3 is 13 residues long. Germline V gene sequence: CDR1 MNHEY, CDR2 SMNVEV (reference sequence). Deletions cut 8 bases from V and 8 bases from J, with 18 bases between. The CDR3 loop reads CASRSWAGGGYTF. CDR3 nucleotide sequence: TGTGCCAGCCGCTCGTGGGCGGGCGGGGGCTACACCTTC.

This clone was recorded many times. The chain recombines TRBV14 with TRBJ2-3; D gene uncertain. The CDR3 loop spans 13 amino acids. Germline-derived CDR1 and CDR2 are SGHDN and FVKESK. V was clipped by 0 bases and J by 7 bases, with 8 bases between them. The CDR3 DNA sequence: TGTGCCAGCAGCCAAGAAGTTTGGTATACGCAGTATTTT. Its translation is CASSQEVWYTQYF.